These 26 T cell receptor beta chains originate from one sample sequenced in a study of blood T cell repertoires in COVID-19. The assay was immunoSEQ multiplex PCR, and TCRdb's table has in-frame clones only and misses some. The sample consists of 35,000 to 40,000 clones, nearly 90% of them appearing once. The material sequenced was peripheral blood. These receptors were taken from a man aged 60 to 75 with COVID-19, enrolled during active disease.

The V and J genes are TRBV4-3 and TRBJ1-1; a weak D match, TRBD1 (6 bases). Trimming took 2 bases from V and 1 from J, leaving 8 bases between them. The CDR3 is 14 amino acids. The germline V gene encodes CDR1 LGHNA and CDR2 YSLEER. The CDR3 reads CASSQWDKNTEAFF. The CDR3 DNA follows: TGCGCCAGCAGCCAATGGGACAAGAACACTGAAGCTTTCTTT.

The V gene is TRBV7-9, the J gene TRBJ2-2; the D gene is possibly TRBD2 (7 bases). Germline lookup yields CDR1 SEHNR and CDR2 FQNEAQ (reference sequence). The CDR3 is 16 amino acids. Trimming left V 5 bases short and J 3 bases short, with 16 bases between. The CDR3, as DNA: TGTGCCAGCAGCGTGTATCGGGGGGCAGACACCGGGGAGCTGTTTTTT. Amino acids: CASSVYRGADTGELFF.

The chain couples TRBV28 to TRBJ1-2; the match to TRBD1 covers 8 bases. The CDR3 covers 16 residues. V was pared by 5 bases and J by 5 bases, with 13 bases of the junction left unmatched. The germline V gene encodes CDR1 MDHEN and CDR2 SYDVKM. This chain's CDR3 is CASSPFRDRSTYGYTF. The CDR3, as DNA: TGTGCCAGCAGTCCTTTCCGGGACAGGAGTACATATGGCTACACCTTC.

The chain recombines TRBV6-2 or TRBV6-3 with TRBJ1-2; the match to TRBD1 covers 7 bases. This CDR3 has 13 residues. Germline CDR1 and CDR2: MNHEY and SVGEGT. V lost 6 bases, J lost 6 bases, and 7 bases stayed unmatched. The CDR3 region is CASSGDRVDGYTF. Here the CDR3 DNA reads TGTGCCAGCAGCGGAGACAGGGTCGATGGCTACACCTTC.

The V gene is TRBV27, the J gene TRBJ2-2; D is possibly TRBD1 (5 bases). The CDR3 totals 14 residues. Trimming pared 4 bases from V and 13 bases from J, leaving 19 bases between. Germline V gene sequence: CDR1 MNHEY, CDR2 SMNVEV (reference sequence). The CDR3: CASSSVPGPQGLFF. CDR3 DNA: TGTGCCAGCAGTTCCGTCCCCGGTCCCCAGGGGCTGTTTTTT.

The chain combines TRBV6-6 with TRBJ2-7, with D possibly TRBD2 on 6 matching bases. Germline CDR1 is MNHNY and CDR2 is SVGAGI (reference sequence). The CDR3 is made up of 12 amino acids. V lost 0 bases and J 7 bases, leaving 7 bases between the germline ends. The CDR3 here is CASSYSRGEQYF. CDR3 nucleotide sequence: TGTGCCAGCAGTTACTCGCGGGGAGAGCAGTACTTC.

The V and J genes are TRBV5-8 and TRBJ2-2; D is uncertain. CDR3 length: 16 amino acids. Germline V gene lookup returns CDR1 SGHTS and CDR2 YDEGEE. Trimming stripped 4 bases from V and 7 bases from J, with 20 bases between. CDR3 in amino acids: CASSNRPEGPFGELFF. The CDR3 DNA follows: TGTGCCAGCAGCAACAGACCGGAAGGTCCCTTCGGGGAGCTGTTTTTT.

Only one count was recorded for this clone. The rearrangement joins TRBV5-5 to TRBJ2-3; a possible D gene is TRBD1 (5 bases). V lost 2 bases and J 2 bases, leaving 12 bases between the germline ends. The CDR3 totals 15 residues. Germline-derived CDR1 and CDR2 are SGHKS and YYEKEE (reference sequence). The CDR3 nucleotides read TGTGCCAGCAGCTTCGCAGGGCTAGACACAGATACGCAGTATTTT. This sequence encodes CASSFAGLDTDTQYF.

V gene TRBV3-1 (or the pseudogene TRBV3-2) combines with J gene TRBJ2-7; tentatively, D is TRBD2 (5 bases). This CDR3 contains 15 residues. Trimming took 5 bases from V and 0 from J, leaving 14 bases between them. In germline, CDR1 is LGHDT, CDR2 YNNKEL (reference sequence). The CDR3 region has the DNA TGTGCCAGCAGCGCAGTCGGGGAAAGCTCCTACGAGCAGTACTTC. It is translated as CASSAVGESSYEQYF.

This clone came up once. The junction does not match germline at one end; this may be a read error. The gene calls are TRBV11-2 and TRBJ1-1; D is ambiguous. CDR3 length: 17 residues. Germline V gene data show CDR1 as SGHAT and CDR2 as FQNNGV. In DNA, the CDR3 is TGTGCCAGCAGCTTAGATCAACCGGCAGCGACGAACGCTGAAGCTTTCTTT. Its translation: CASSLDQPAATNAEAFF.

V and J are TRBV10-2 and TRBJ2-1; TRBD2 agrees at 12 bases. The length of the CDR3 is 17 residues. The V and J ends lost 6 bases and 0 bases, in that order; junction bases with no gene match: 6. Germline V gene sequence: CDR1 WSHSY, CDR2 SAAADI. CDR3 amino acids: CASRGTSGGSSYNEQFF. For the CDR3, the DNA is TGCGCCAGCAGGGGTACTAGCGGGGGGAGCTCCTACAATGAGCAGTTCTTC.

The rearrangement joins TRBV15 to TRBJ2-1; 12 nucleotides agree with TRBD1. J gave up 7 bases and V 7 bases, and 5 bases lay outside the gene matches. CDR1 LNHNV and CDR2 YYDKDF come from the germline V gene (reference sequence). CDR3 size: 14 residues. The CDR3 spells CATIRDRGPNEQFF. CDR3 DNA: TGTGCCACCATCCGGGACAGGGGGCCTAATGAGCAGTTCTTC.

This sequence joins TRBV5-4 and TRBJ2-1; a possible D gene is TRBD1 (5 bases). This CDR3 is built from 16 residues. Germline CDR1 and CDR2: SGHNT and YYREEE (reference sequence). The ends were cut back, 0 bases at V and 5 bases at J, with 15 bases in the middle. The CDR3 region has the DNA TGTGCCAGCAGCTTGGAATCCGGCAGGGCCGACAATGAGCAGTTCTTC. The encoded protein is CASSLESGRADNEQFF.

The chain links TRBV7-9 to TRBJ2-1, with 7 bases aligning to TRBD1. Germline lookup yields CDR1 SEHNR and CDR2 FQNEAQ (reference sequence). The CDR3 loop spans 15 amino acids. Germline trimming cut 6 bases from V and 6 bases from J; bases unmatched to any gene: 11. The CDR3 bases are TGTGCCAGCAGACATACTAAGACAGGGCGCAATGAGCAGTTCTTC. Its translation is CASRHTKTGRNEQFF.

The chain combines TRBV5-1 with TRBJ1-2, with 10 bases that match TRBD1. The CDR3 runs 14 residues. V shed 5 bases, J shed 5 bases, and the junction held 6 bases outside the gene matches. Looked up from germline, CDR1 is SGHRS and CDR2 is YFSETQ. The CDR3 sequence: CASRSGTGDYGYTF. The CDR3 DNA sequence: TGCGCCAGCAGGTCCGGGACAGGGGATTATGGCTACACCTTC.

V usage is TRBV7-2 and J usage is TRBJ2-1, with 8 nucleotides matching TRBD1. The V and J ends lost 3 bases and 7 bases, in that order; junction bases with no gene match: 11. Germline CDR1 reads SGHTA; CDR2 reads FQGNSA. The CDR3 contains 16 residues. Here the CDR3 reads CASSFPRDRIANEQFF. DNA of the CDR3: TGTGCCAGCAGCTTCCCACGGGACAGGATCGCTAATGAGCAGTTCTTC.

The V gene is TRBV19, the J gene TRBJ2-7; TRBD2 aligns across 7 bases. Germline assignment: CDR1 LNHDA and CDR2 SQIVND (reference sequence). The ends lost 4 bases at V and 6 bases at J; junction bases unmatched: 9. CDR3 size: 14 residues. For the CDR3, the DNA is TGTGCCAGTAGTAGAGGAGGACTAGACCCCGAGCAGTACTTC. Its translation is CASSRGGLDPEQYF.

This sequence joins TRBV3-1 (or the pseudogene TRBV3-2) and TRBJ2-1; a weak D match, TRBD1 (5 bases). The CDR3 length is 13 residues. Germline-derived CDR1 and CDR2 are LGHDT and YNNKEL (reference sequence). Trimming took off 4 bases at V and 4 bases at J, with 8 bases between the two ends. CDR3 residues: CASSPQGYNEQFF. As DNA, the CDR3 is TGTGCCAGCAGCCCCCAGGGATACAATGAGCAGTTCTTC.

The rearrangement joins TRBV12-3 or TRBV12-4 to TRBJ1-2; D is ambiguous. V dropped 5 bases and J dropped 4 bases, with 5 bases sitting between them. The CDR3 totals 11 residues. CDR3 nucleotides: TGTGCCAGCAGTGCGTTCTATGGCTACACCTTC. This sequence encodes CASSAFYGYTF.

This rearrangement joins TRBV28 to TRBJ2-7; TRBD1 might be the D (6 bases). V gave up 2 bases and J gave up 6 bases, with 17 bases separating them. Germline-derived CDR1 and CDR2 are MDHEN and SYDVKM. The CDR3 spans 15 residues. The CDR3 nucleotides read TGTGCCAGCAGTTTAAGTGGATGGGGCAGGGGCGAGCAGTACTTC. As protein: CASSLSGWGRGEQYF.

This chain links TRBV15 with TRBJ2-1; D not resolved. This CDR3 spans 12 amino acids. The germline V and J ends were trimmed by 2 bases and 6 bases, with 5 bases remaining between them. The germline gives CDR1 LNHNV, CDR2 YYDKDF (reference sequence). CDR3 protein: CATSRISNEQFF. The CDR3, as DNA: TGTGCCACCAGCAGAATTAGCAATGAGCAGTTCTTC.

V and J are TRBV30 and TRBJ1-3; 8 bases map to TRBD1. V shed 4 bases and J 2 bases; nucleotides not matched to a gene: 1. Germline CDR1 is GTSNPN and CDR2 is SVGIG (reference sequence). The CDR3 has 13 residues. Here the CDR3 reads CAWKQGAGNTIYF. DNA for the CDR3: TGTGCCTGGAAACAGGGGGCTGGAAACACCATATATTTT.

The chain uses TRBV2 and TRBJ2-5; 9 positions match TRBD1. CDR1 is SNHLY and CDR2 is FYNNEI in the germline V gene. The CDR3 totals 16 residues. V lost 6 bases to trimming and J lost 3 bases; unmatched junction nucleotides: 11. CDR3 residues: CASRGTGMDKKETQYF. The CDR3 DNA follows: TGTGCCAGCAGAGGGACAGGGATGGATAAGAAAGAGACCCAGTACTTC.

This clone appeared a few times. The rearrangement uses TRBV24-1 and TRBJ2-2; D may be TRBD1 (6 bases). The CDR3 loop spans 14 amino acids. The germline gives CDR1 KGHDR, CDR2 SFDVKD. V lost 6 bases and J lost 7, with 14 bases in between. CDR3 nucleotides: TGTGCCACCAGTTTGTCAGGGGCAGACGGGGAGCTGTTTTTT. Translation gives CATSLSGADGELFF.

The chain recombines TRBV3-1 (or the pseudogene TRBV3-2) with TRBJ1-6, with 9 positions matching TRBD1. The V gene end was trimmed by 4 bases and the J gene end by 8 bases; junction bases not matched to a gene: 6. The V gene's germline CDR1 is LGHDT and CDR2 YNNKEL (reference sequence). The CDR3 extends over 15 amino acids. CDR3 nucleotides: TGTGCCAGCAGCCGACAGGGGGTATTACATTCACCCCTCCACTTT. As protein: CASSRQGVLHSPLHF.

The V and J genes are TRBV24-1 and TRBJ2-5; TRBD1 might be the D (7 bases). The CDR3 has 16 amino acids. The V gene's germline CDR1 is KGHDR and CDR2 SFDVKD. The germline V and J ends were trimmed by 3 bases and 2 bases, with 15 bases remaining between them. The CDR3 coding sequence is TGTGCCACCAGTGATCCCACTCAGGGGGGACAAGAGACCCAGTACTTC. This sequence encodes CATSDPTQGGQETQYF.